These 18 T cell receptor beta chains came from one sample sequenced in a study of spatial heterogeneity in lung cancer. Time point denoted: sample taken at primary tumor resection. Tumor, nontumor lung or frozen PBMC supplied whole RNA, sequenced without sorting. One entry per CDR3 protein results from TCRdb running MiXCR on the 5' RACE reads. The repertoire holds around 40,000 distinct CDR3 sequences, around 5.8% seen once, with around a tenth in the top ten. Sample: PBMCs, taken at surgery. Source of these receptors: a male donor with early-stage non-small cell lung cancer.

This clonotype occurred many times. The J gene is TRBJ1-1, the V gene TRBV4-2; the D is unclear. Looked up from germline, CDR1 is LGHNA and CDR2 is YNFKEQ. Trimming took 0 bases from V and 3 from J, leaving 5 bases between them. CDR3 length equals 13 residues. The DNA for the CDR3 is TGTGCCAGCAGCCAAGAAAAAGACACTGAAGCTTTCTTT. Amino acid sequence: CASSQEKDTEAFF.

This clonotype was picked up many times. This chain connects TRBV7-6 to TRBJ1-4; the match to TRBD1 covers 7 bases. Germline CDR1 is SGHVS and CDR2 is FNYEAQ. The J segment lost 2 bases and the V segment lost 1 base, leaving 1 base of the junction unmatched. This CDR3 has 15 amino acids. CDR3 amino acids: CASSLGGQTNEKLFF. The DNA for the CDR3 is TGTGCCAGCAGCTTAGGGGGACAGACTAATGAAAAACTGTTTTTT.

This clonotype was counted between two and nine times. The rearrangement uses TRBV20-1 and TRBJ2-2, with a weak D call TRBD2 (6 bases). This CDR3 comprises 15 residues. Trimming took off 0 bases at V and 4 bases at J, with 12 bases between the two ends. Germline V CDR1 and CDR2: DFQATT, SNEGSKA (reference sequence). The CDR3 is CSARDPGRGTGELFF. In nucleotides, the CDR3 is TGCAGTGCTAGAGATCCCGGGCGGGGCACCGGGGAGCTGTTTTTT.

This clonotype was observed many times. Written as DNA, the CDR3 is TGCAGTGCTAAACTGGTGGGGGACCTAAAAAACATTCAGTACTTC. Its protein product is CSAKLVGDLKNIQYF. The chain has TRBV20-1 and TRBJ2-4; possibly TRBD1 or TRBD2 for D (5 bases each). This CDR3 is 15 amino acids long. Germline V CDR1 and CDR2: DFQATT, SNEGSKA (reference sequence). Trimming removed 4 bases at V and 4 bases at J, with 17 bases between.

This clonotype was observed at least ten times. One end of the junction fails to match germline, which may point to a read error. CDR3 region: CASSEEPASAYF. Here the CDR3 DNA reads TGTGCCAGCAGTGAGGAGCCAGCCTCAGCCTACTTC. This chain joins TRBV6-1 and TRBJ1-2; D call uncertain. The CDR3 is made up of 12 amino acids. CDR1 is MNHNS, CDR2 SASEGT, per germline.

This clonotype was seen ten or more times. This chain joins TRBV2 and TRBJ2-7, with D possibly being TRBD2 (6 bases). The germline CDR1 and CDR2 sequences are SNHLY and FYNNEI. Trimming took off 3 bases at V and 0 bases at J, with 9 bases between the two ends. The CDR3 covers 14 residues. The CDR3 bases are TGTGCCAGCAGTGAGGAGGGGTCCTCCTACGAGCAGTACTTC. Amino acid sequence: CASSEEGSSYEQYF.

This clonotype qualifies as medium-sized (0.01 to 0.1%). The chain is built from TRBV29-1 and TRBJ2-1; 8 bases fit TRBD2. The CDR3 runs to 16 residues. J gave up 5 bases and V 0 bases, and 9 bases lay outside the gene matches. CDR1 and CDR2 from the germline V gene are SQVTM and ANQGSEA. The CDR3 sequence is CSVEDHSGEANNEQFF. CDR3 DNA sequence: TGCAGCGTTGAAGATCATAGCGGGGAGGCCAACAATGAGCAGTTCTTC.

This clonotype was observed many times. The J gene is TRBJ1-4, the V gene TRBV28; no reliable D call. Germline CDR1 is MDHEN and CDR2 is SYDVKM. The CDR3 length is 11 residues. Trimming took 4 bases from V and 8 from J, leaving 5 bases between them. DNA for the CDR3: TGTGCCAGCAGTTCCTGGGAAAAACTGTTTTTT. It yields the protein CASSSWEKLFF.

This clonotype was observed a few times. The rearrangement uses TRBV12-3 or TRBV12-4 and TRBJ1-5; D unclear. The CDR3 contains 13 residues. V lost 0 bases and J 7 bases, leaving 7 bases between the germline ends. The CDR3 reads CASSLAERQPQHF. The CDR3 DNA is TGTGCCAGCAGTTTAGCAGAGCGGCAGCCCCAGCATTTT.

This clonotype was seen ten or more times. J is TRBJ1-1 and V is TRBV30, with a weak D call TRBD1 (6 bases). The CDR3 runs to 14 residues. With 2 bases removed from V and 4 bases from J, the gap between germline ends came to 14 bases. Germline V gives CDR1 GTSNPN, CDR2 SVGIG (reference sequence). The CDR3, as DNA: TGTGCCTGGAGTCAATGGGGGCGACGCACTGAAGCTTTCTTT. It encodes CAWSQWGRRTEAFF.

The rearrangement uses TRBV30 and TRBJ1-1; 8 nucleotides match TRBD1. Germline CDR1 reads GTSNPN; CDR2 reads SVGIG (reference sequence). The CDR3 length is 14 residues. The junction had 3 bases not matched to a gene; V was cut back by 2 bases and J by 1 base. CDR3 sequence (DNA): TGTGCCTGGAGTCCAGGACAGGGGAACACTGAAGCTTTCTTT. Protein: CAWSPGQGNTEAFF. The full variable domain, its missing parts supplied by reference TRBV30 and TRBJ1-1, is SQTIHQWPATLVQPVGSPLSLECTVEGTSNPNLYWYRQAAGRGLQLLFYSVGIGQISSEVPQNLSASRPQDRQFILSSKKLLLSDSGFYLCAWSPGQGNTEAFFGQGTRLTVV.

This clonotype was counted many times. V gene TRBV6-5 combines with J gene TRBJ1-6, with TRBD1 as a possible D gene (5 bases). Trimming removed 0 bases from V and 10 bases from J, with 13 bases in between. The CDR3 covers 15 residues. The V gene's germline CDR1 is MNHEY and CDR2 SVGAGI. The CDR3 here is CASSYSLGVGSPLHF. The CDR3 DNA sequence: TGTGCCAGCAGTTACTCTCTGGGGGTAGGGTCACCCCTCCACTTT.

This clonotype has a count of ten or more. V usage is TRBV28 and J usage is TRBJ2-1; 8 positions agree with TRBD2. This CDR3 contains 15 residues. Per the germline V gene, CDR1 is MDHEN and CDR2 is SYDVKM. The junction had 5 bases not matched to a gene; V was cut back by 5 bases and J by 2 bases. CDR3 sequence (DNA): TGTGCCAGCAGTCCCGGGGGGGGACCCTACAATGAGCAGTTCTTC. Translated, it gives CASSPGGGPYNEQFF.

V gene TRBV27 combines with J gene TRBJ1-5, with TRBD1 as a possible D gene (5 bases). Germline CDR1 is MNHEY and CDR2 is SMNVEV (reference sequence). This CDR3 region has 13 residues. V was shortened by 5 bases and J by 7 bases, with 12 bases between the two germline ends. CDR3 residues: CASSPQGRQPQHF. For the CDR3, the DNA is TGTGCCAGCAGTCCGCAGGGTAGACAGCCCCAGCATTTT.

In DNA, the CDR3 is TGTGCCAGCAGTTTAAACATCAGATTTGACTCTGGAAACACCATATATTTT. Translation gives CASSLNIRFDSGNTIYF. This chain uses TRBV12-3 or TRBV12-4 with TRBJ1-3; no reliable D call. This CDR3 is 17 amino acids long. V shed 2 bases and J shed 0 bases, with 14 bases lying between them.

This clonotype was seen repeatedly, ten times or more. The CDR3 bases are TGTGCCAGCAGCTTCCGGGACAGGGGGGACGGCTACACCTTC. It codes for CASSFRDRGDGYTF. The chain employs TRBV5-6 and TRBJ1-2; 11 positions agree with TRBD1. Trimming removed 2 bases from V and 8 bases from J; junction bases left unmatched: 5. The germline CDR1 and CDR2 sequences are SGHDT and YYEEEE. There are 14 residues in the CDR3.

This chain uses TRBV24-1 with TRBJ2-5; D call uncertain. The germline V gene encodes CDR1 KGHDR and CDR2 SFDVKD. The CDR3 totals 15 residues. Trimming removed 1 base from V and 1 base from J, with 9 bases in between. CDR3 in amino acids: CATSDFSSTQETQYF. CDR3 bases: TGTGCCACCAGTGATTTCTCCTCGACCCAAGAGACCCAGTACTTC.

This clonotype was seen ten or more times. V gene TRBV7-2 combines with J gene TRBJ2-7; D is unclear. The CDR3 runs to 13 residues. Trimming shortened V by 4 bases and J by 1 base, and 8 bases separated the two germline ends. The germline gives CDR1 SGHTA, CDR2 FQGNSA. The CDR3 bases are TGTGCCAGCAGCTATAGGTGGTCCTACGAGCAGTACTTC. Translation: CASSYRWSYEQYF.